The clone carrying this T cell receptor beta chain was observed many times. The time point is: before trial treatment. Primers used for first-strand cDNA, a TRAV- and TRBV-specific set, covered both alpha and beta chains. Using a constant-region primer together with a V-primer adapter, TCRs were subjected to 20 to 25 PCR cycles of amplification. MiXCR was run by TCRdb on the reads, yielding one entry per CDR3 protein. Of roughly 76,000 distinct CDR3 sequences listed, under 20% are singletons. The sample belongs to a study of low-dose radiotherapy and immunotherapy resistance in tumors. The CDR3 covers 20 residues. Per the germline V gene, CDR1 is MNHEY and CDR2 is SVGAGI. Between the trimmed V and J ends, which lost 0 bases and 0 bases, there was a span of 21 bases.

This receptor was taken from a male donor with prostate cancer. The chain joins TRBV6-5 to TRBJ2-4; possibly TRBD2 for D (5 bases). The sample here was PBMCs, taken before treatment. The CDR3 loop reads CASSYSIWIRPGVAKNIQYF. CDR3 nucleotides: TGTGCCAGCAGTTACTCGATTTGGATAAGGCCCGGGGTAGCCAAAAACATTCAGTACTTC.